This T cell receptor beta chain was captured by sequencing in a study of graft-versus-host responses after intestinal transplantation (dated by TCRdb to the early 2020s). Regarding the complete study: Recipients received multivisceral, liver-intestinal, or isolated intestinal transplants. Alloreactive clones were identified by sequencing pre-transplant mixed lymphocyte reaction products and comparing them with unstimulated pre-transplant donor and recipient T cells. Samples from a few later patients were sequenced in-house on an Illumina MiSeq with MiXCR processing rather than by the commercial service. Anti-thymocyte globulin induction was given to all recipients, followed by maintenance tacrolimus and steroids for approximately three years. The cohort enrolled some 24 intestinal transplant recipients, one of whom was a retransplant, and a few patients without pretransplant specimens were excluded. Donor T cell macrochimerism was defined as a peak of at least 4% donor T cells among recipient peripheral blood mononuclear cells. Graft-versus-host and host-versus-graft alloreactive T cell clones were tracked in the graft, circulation and bone marrow after intestinal transplantation using bulk TCR-beta CDR3 sequencing. The paper as a whole reports these results and caveats: Conclusions were limited by the relatively low number and heterogeneity of intestinal transplant patients. Patients with donor T cell macrochimerism had high GvH to HvG T cell clonal ratios in their allografts. Early after transplant, peak levels of circulating GvH clones were found to be associated with declines in HvG clones. GvH clones were found in recipient bone marrow, and some of the GvH clones appeared earlier in ileal mucosa or blood, which is consistent with an intestinal mucosal origin.

Concerning this clone: No antigen is known for it. No much larger clonotype is one base removed from it; base qualities were not supplied.

This sample's time point label indicates: cells obtained before transplantation from donor or recipient. CD3+CD4+ and CD3+CD8+ populations were FACS-sorted from unstimulated pre-transplant donor and recipient cells taken from spleen or lymph nodes. Taken from cysteine to phenylalanine, the CDR3 has 12 residues. CDR3 DNA is the only sequence kept; it has 36 bases, read in frame from the first base. Trimming takes 3 bases from V and 9 bases from J, and the germline ends sit 9 bases apart. CDR1 and CDR2 (SGHNT, YENEEA) derive from the germline V gene. Libraries were made using the immunoSEQ multiplex PCR assay. For most patients, genomic DNA was isolated with the Qiagen DNeasy Blood and Tissue Kit and sent frozen to Adaptive Biotechnologies for TCR sequencing. High-throughput TCR-beta CDR3 sequencing of genomic DNA from most patients was performed by Adaptive Biotechnologies. The authors' pipeline ran thus. TCR sequencing data were retrieved from Adaptive's ImmunoSEQ software for about 17 patients, whereas a few other patients were processed with MiXCR and VDJtools. To correct CD4 versus CD8 sorting errors, any sequence found in both subsets at a frequency ratio below 5:1 was removed. CDR3 nucleotide sequences shared between donor and recipient were removed because the origin of such sequences could not be assigned. To be classed as alloreactive, a clone needed at least 2-fold expansion over unstimulated cells and a minimum CFSE-low frequency of 0.002% (template counts) or 0.001% (read counts). A clone was considered mappable if detected in the sequenced pre-transplant spleen, lymph node, or MLR CFSE-low populations of the donor or recipient. Cumulative frequency of alloreactive clones was calculated as a percentage of all sequences weighted by copy number. TCRdb holds this immuneACCESS table with in-frame rearrangements only. Some clones are missing; in checked studies, unresolved V genes explain under half, and the rest has no known cause. For V, J and clone size, that table is used; D and trimming come from the DNA. This sample has 130,000 or so clones in its table, and about 93% of those were observed once. Roughly 0.2% of the sample comes from the top ten.

Sequencing was performed on unstimulated CD4+ T cells sorted from spleen or lymph node cells, taken before intestinal transplant. The sequence derives from a human donor who received an intestinal transplant. The chain joins TRBV11-3 to TRBJ2-1; the D gene identity is not certain. For the CDR3, the sequence is CASSFPMGEQFF. The sequence in DNA is TGTGCCAGCAGCTTTCCCATGGGTGAGCAGTTCTTC.